This T cell receptor beta chain came from a study of blood T cell repertoires in COVID-19. This CDR3 is 12 amino acids long. Germline V CDR1 and CDR2: SGHNT, YYREEE (reference sequence). V was cut by 4 bases and J by 5 bases, with 10 bases left in between. Profiling relied on immunoSEQ multiplex PCR, and the TCRdb table lists in-frame clones only, not all of them. The data show some 130,000 clones, with about 88% seen just once and 2.4% held by the top ten. This rearrangement joins TRBV5-4 to TRBJ2-7, with D perhaps matching TRBD1 (6 bases). Input material: PBMCs or T cells enriched from blood (not recorded which). This sequence was found in a man aged 35 to 55 with acute COVID-19. The CDR3 DNA sequence: TGTGCCAGCAGCCACAGGGAAAACGAGCAGTACTTC. It translates to CASSHRENEQYF.